This TCR beta chain was found in a study of T-cell reconstitution after alpha-beta-depleted transplantation in children. Ten or more counts support this clonotype. Its antigen is as yet unknown. Study observations and caveats: In patients about two months after transplant, alpha-beta T cells reportedly arose from several hundred expanded graft clones.

Unique molecular identifiers were incorporated when the TCRbeta library was constructed. TCRdb re-analysed the PCR reads in MiXCR, keeping a single row per CDR3 protein. The sample holds some 110,000 distinct CDR3 sequences, approximately 10% seen once. The clonotype originates from a boy between 2 and 10 years old with acute lymphoblastic leukemia, due to receive a stem cell transplant. Sequencing was performed on PBMCs, taken before TCRalphabeta/CD19-depleted stem cell transplant.

The DNA for the CDR3 is TGCGCCAGCAGCAAAATTGCCGGGGGCACAGATACGCAGTATTTT. This gives the protein CASSKIAGGTDTQYF. The V call is TRBV5-1, the J call TRBJ2-3, with D tentatively TRBD2 (5 bases). V was trimmed by 4 bases and J by 1 base, leaving 13 bases between them. The CDR3 sequence is 15 residues long. Germline loops: CDR1 SGHRS, CDR2 YFSETQ. Together with reference TRBV5-1 and TRBJ2-3, the CDR3 gives the full variable domain: KAGVTQTPRYLIKTRGQQVTLSCSPISGHRSVSWYQQTPGQGLQFLFEYFSETQRNKGNFPGRFSGRQFSNSRSEMNVSTLELGDSALYLCASSKIAGGTDTQYFGPGTRLTVL.